These T cell receptor beta chains were read from a single sample in a study of PD-1 blockade in classical Hodgkin lymphoma. TCRdb's copy holds only in-frame clones and misses some; the assay was immunoSEQ multiplex PCR. The repertoire holds 15,000 or so clones, around 64% seen once, with about 10% in the top ten. The material sequenced was peripheral blood mononuclear cells (PBMCs), taken at baseline. The receptors stem from a human donor with classical Hodgkin lymphoma. Both conserved end residues are part of each CDR3. The D gene is left open where the match is weak. Clone sizes are given selectively: once, few, many, or a class where the clone is expanded.

TRBD2	NA	TRBJ2-3	TRBV29-1	TGCAGCGTTCAGGGAGGGACCGATAGCACAGATACGCAGTATTTT	CSVQGGTDSTDTQYF
NA	few	TRBJ2-7	TRBV6-1	TGTGCCAGCAGTGAAGGGGTGGGGACCGCTACCTACGAGCAGTACTTC	CASSEGVGTATYEQYF
NA	once	TRBJ2-1	TRBV4-2	TGTGCCAGCAGCCAAAGGCTTCAATTCGACAATGAGCAGTTCTTC	CASSQRLQFDNEQFF
NA	NA	TRBJ2-3	TRBV5-1	TGCGCCAGCAGCTTGACTCCCAGAGAAGATACGCAGTATTTT	CASSLTPREDTQYF
TRBD2	NA	TRBJ2-4	TRBV28	TGTGCCACCCTAGCGGGAGGCCTAGCCAAAAACATTCAGTACTTC	CATLAGGLAKNIQYF
TRBD2	medium-sized	TRBJ2-1	TRBV9	TGTGCCAGCAGCCTTTATATTAGCGGGAAAGTGGATGAGCAGTTCTTC	CASSLYISGKVDEQFF
NA	once	TRBJ1-1	TRBV2	TGTGCCAGCAGTGAGAGGGACCCCAGTAGGGCTGAAGCTTTCTTT	CASSERDPSRAEAFF
TRBD1	NA	TRBJ1-5	TRBV19	TGTGCCAGCGGACCCTTAGGACAGGGGATCAATCAGCCCCAGCATTTT	CASGPLGQGINQPQHF
NA	NA	TRBJ1-2	TRBV18	TGTGCCAGCTCACCTCGGGAGAGGGATGGCTACACCTTC	CASSPRERDGYTF
NA	NA	TRBJ2-3	TRBV5-1	TGCGCCAGCAGCTACCGGGCTTCCACAGATACGCAGTATTTT	CASSYRASTDTQYF
NA	NA	TRBJ2-2	TRBV11-2	TGTGCCAGCAGCTTATCGGGGGACGCCGGGGAGCTGTTTTTT	CASSLSGDAGELFF
NA	NA	TRBJ2-7	TRBV28	TGTGCCAGCAGTTTACTGGCGGGAAGCTACGAGCAGTACTTC	CASSLLAGSYEQYF
NA	medium-sized	TRBJ1-2	TRBV2	TGTGCCAGCACGCGGACAATTAGCTATGGCTACACCTTC	CASTRTISYGYTF
NA	NA	TRBJ1-2	TRBV7-9	TGTGCCAGCAGCTTAGGTCGGCGGATCCAGGGCGACTATGGCTACACCTTC	CASSLGRRIQGDYGYTF
NA	NA	TRBJ1-5	TRBV27	TGTGCCAGCAGATCCGGGACGGATAATCAGCCCCAGCATTTT	CASRSGTDNQPQHF
TRBD2	few	TRBJ2-3	TRBV2	TGTGCCAGCAGCGCTCGGACTAGCGGGATGAGCACAGATACGCAGTATTTT	CASSARTSGMSTDTQYF
NA	NA	TRBJ1-6	TRBV19	TGTGCCAGTAGTATTATTTGGTCTCATGAGGAAAATTCACCCCTCCACTTT	CASSIIWSHEENSPLHF
NA	NA	TRBJ2-1	TRBV5-1	TGCGCCAGCAGCTTGGCAGTTCCCCAGGGGGGCAATGAGCAGTTCTTC	CASSLAVPQGGNEQFF
TRBD1	NA	TRBJ1-5	TRBV7-2	TGTGCCAGCAGCTTCGCAGACAGGGGGCGGAATCAGCCCCAGCATTTT	CASSFADRGRNQPQHF
NA	NA	TRBJ2-7	TRBV6-5	TGTGCCAGCAGCCACGGCGGCGAGCAGTACTTC	CASSHGGEQYF
NA	NA	TRBJ1-1	TRBV6-5	TGTGCCAGCAGTCGAGGCCGTCTCAAGACTGAAGCTTTCTTT	CASSRGRLKTEAFF
NA	NA	TRBJ2-3	TRBV6-5	TGTGCCAGCAGTTACTCGAATCACGGAGATACGCAGTATTTT	CASSYSNHGDTQYF
NA	NA	TRBJ2-3	TRBV7-2	TGTGCCAGCAGCTTAGGACTTAGCACAGATACGCAGTATTTT	CASSLGLSTDTQYF
NA	few	TRBJ2-7	TRBV29-1	TGCAGCGTTGAAGAAGGACCGAGCGCCTACGAGCAGTACTTC	CSVEEGPSAYEQYF
NA	NA	TRBJ2-7	TRBV7-8	TGTGCCAGCAGCTTAGGGCCTGGGGGCGCAACCTACGAGCAGTACTTC	CASSLGPGGATYEQYF
TRBD1	NA	TRBJ1-1	TRBV29-1	TGCAGCGTTGAAGGACAGGGGAGTGCTGAAGCTTTCTTT	CSVEGQGSAEAFF
NA	NA	TRBJ2-2	TRBV27	TGTGCCAGCAGTTCCTGGACGTTTGGCACCGGGGAGCTGTTTTTT	CASSSWTFGTGELFF
NA	NA	TRBJ1-2	TRBV30	TGTGCCTGGGGTGGGGACTATGGCTACACCTTC	CAWGGDYGYTF
NA	NA	TRBJ2-7	TRBV7-9	TGTGCCAGCAGCTTAGGGTTGGACGGACTATACGAGCAGTACTTC	CASSLGLDGLYEQYF
NA	NA	TRBJ2-7	TRBV19	TGTGCCAGTAGCCCCCGGTGGACTTCGGGCGAGCAGTACTTC	CASSPRWTSGEQYF
TRBD2	NA	TRBJ2-7	TRBV19	TGTGCCAGTAGTATAAGCGGGGGACACGCATTCTACGAGCAGTACTTC	CASSISGGHAFYEQYF
NA	NA	TRBJ2-5	TRBV6-1	TGTGCCAGCAGTGTAGGTGGGCGAGAGACCCAGTACTTC	CASSVGGRETQYF
NA	NA	TRBJ2-7	TRBV5-4	TGTGCCAGCAGCTTTGGTCCCGAGTCCTACGAGCAGTACTTC	CASSFGPESYEQYF
NA	large	TRBJ1-2	TRBV16	TGTGCCAGCAGCCAATCGAGTGGTCTAATAGGCTACACCTTC	CASSQSSGLIGYTF
NA	NA	TRBJ2-3	TRBV6-5	TGTGCCAGCAAATCCCGAGGGGGTACAGATACGCAGTATTTT	CASKSRGGTDTQYF
NA	NA	TRBJ2-3	TRBV20-1	TGCAGTGCTAGAGATTTTGGCCCGTTT	CSARDFGPF
NA	NA	TRBJ1-5	TRBV6-6	TGTGCCAGCAGTCCAACAGGAGTCCGCAATCAGCCCCAGCATTTT	CASSPTGVRNQPQHF
TRBD2	NA	TRBJ2-1	TRBV2	TGTGCCAGCAGTGTTTTAGCGGGCCATTTCTTC	CASSVLAGHFF
TRBD2	NA	TRBJ2-2	TRBV7-9	TGTGCCAGCAGCTTATGGCGGGAGCACGGGGAGCTGTTTTTT	CASSLWREHGELFF
NA	medium-sized	TRBJ1-5	TRBV13	TGTGCCAGCGCCCTGGGCGGCAATCAGCCCCAGCATTTT	CASALGGNQPQHF
NA	NA	TRBJ2-1	TRBV18	TGTGCCAGCTCACCACCCCGCCCCGATGAGCAGTTCTTC	CASSPPRPDEQFF
NA	NA	TRBJ1-5	TRBV2	TGTGCCAGCAGTGAGGGGGAGGGGAGCAATCAGCCCCAGCATTTT	CASSEGEGSNQPQHF
NA	NA	TRBJ2-1	TRBV15	TGTGCCACCAGCAGAGATCCGGGGGGCGCAATGTGGTTTTACAATGAGCAGTTCTTC	CATSRDPGGAMWFYNEQFF
NA	few	TRBJ1-1	TRBV2	TGTGCCAGCTACGGGAACACTGAAGCTTTCTTT	CASYGNTEAFF
NA	NA	TRBJ1-2	TRBV19	TGTGCCAGTAGTATAGATCGTTCGTCTCCTCAGCCGGGCTACACCTTC	CASSIDRSSPQPGYTF
TRBD1	NA	TRBJ1-6	TRBV4-1	TGCGCCAGCAGTCTTACTCCAGGGGGCTATAATTCACCCCTCCACTTT	CASSLTPGGYNSPLHF
NA	NA	TRBJ2-2	TRBV27	TGTGCCAGTGCACGAAGGGCGGGGATCGGGGAGCTGTTTTTT	CASARRAGIGELFF
NA	medium-sized	TRBJ1-5	TRBV2	TGTGCCAGCAGGGCGACGGGACTTCGTGAGCCCCAGCATTTT	CASRATGLREPQHF
TRBD2	NA	TRBJ2-7	TRBV9	TGTGCCAGCAGCCCCGCCGGGACTAGCGGGATAGACGAGCAGTACTTC	CASSPAGTSGIDEQYF
NA	once	TRBJ1-4	TRBV18	TGTGCCAGCTCACCCATGGTGGAGGACCGAAGATTGTTTTTT	CASSPMVEDRRLFF
NA	NA	TRBJ1-1	TRBV19	TGTGCCAGTAGTATAGATCTCCCGAACACTGAAGCTTTCTTT	CASSIDLPNTEAFF
TRBD2	NA	TRBJ2-1	TRBV6-6	TGTGCCAGCAGTTCACCAGCGGGAGGGCCTGGTGAGCAGTTCTTC	CASSSPAGGPGEQFF
TRBD2	NA	TRBJ2-1	TRBV6-4	TGTGCCAGCAGCAAGACTAGCGGGAGACTTAATGAGCAGTTCTTC	CASSKTSGRLNEQFF
NA	medium-sized	TRBJ2-7	TRBV7-8	TGTGCCAGCAGCCCCGGGACAAGAGTGTCCTACGAGCAGTACTTC	CASSPGTRVSYEQYF